This TCR beta chain is from a study of blood T cell repertoires in COVID-19. The wider study: Samples representing acute and convalescent COVID-19 were sourced from the United States, Italy and Spain.

Participants were aged about 18 to 100 years from more than 20 US areas. Assignment of participants to cohorts was predicated upon participant-reported clinical history. For recovered donors of Cohort 3, there were two negative PCRs, clearance, or symptom resolution. The CDR3 sequence is 14 residues long. V shed 1 base and J 1 base; nucleotides not matched to a gene: 1. Germline assignment: CDR1 LNHDA and CDR2 SQIVND (reference sequence). Sequencing was performed with immunoSEQ multiplex PCR; in TCRdb, only in-frame clones are kept and a portion is missing. This sample carries around 62,000 clones, 88% of them seen once, and the ten largest clones take roughly a tenth.

The sequencing input was PBMCs or T cells enriched from blood (not recorded which). This TCR came from a woman between 40 and 50 years old who had recovered from COVID-19. The chain uses TRBV19 and TRBJ2-7; 7 bases align to TRBD2. The CDR3 region is CASSIGGGSYEQYF. The CDR3 coding sequence is TGTGCCAGTAGTATAGGGGGGGGATCCTACGAGCAGTACTTC.